A selection of T cell receptor beta chains follows, all from one sample in a study of T cells after posttransplantation cyclophosphamide. Sequenced by immunoSEQ multiplex PCR; TCRdb stores in-frame clones only, minus some. In the table there are about 16,000 clones, about nine tenths of which are singletons. The starting material was PBMCs, obtained after an allogeneic stem cell transplant with a calcineurin inhibitor and methotrexate. Every receptor here comes from a male patient in his forties or fifties who received an allogeneic stem cell transplant from an unrelated donor, was CMV-positive, and had chronic GVHD only. T cells may partly derive from the graft donor. Each CDR3 is given without its conserved first and last residue. The order of the fields is V gene, J gene, CDR3 protein.

V: TRBV4-2
J: TRBJ1-6
CDR3: ASSIPGTGGSSPLH

V: TRBV10-1
J: TRBJ2-1
CDR3: ASSEKDRDRGKWEQF

V: TRBV10-3
J: TRBJ2-1
CDR3: AISVPGEDNEQF

V: TRBV9
J: TRBJ2-3
CDR3: ASSVRGLTPDTQY

V: TRBV7-9
J: TRBJ2-1
CDR3: ASSLAGLGEQF

V: TRBV18
J: TRBJ2-3
CDR3: ASSPLGLATDTQY

V: TRBV19
J: TRBJ2-3
CDR3: ASSIDLAGTDTQY

V: TRBV21-1
J: TRBJ1-3
CDR3: ASSKVGAGNTIY

V: TRBV7-2
J: TRBJ1-1
CDR3: ASSLVGGGAF

V: TRBV6-5
J: TRBJ2-1
CDR3: ASTRGGGDEQF

V: TRBV6-5
J: TRBJ2-7
CDR3: ASSYTGGNTYEQY

V: TRBV7-6
J: TRBJ2-2
CDR3: ASSLLGGGTGELF

V: TRBV19
J: TRBJ1-5
CDR3: AGGAGINQPQH

V: TRBV5-1
J: TRBJ2-1
CDR3: ASSDTSGGSDEQF

V: TRBV30
J: TRBJ1-6
CDR3: ACLQLGQGPECH

V: TRBV7-9
J: TRBJ1-2
CDR3: ASSLAKSGNYGYT

V: TRBV15
J: TRBJ1-2
CDR3: ATSRDREDGYT

V: TRBV20-1
J: TRBJ2-1
CDR3: SASQGIEQF

V: TRBV27
J: TRBJ2-2
CDR3: ASSLGTAWDGELF

V: TRBV19
J: TRBJ2-5
CDR3: ASSIGGGGETQY

V: TRBV27
J: TRBJ2-5
CDR3: ASRLYPGTSSVETQY

V: TRBV4-1
J: TRBJ2-3
CDR3: ASSSQGLAVTDTQY

V: TRBV29-1
J: TRBJ1-2
CDR3: SAAGGDGYT

V: TRBV6-1
J: TRBJ1-1
CDR3: ASSQGQPNTEAF

V: TRBV11-3
J: TRBJ1-1
CDR3: ASSLRGNTEAF

V: TRBV10-3
J: TRBJ1-2
CDR3: AITCIGGLYGYT

V: TRBV27
J: TRBJ1-3
CDR3: ASSLRSSGNTIY

V: TRBV11-3
J: TRBJ2-7
CDR3: ASSYRDIGQY

V: TRBV5-1
J: TRBJ2-1
CDR3: ASSGDRGNEQF

V: TRBV19
J: TRBJ1-2
CDR3: ASSTGATNYGYT

V: TRBV27
J: TRBJ1-1
CDR3: ASSLYRDTEAF

V: TRBV28
J: TRBJ1-2
CDR3: ASSLPGTGNFGYT

V: TRBV12-5
J: NA
CDR3: ASGPGQGAHEQY

V: TRBV27
J: TRBJ2-1
CDR3: ASSFGQGLEQF

V: TRBV10-3
J: TRBJ1-1
CDR3: AIRDRGLVTEAF

V: TRBV7-2
J: TRBJ2-1
CDR3: ASSSIAGGLYNEQF

V: TRBV7-9
J: TRBJ1-2
CDR3: ASSPRDRGLAGYT

V: TRBV4-1
J: TRBJ1-2
CDR3: ASSQTGSPYGYT

V: TRBV6-1
J: TRBJ1-2
CDR3: ASSGDRLNYGYT

V: TRBV9
J: TRBJ2-2
CDR3: ASSPRRDRSVGELF

V: TRBV5-1
J: TRBJ2-7
CDR3: ASSPGGEAYEQY

V: TRBV7-8
J: TRBJ2-5
CDR3: ASSQSQGQETQY

V: TRBV7-9
J: TRBJ1-4
CDR3: ASSLVADTARKLF

V: TRBV9
J: TRBJ2-1
CDR3: ASSPQDNEQF

V: TRBV2
J: TRBJ1-1
CDR3: ASMIQGANTEAF

V: TRBV2
J: TRBJ1-1
CDR3: ARRGWALNTEAF

V: TRBV27
J: TRBJ2-5
CDR3: ASRPWEGGWETQY

V: TRBV5-5
J: TRBJ1-3
CDR3: ASSLQGSGNTIY

V: TRBV27
J: TRBJ2-1
CDR3: ASRSLAGLAASYNEQF

V: TRBV28
J: TRBJ2-2
CDR3: ASSRLRDNTGELF

V: TRBV6-5
J: TRBJ2-1
CDR3: ASSWAGGDYNEQF

V: TRBV28
J: TRBJ1-1
CDR3: ASSVTGGTEAF

V: TRBV2
J: TRBJ2-1
CDR3: ASRSELWAGEQF